The subject of this entry is one T cell receptor (beta chain). Its antigen remains unknown. Using immunoSEQ multiplex PCR, the repertoire was profiled, and TCRdb retains in-frame clones only, with some absent. The sample yields 6,000 to 9,000 clones, about 75% seen once. The sample belongs to a study of somatic mutations in cytotoxic T cells in rheumatoid arthritis. At the level of the study: Each patient's diagnosis was followed right away by a blood draw (roughly 30 ml EDTA), before any treatment. Study conclusions and caveats: What antigens the expanded CD8+ clones targeted remained unknown.

This CDR3 spans 13 amino acids. CDR1 and CDR2 (germline): MNHEY, SVGAGI. Losses at the gene ends were 6 bases for V and 5 bases for J; bases not matched to a gene: 6. After CD4+ and CD8+ cells were isolated by positive magnetic bead selection, their purity was checked by flow cytometry. This chain links TRBV6-5 with TRBJ2-7; 8 positions match TRBD2. The clonotype originates from an adult with rheumatoid arthritis. Sequenced sample: CD8+ T cells sorted from blood. The CDR3 region is CASRGVAGNEQYF. The CDR3 DNA follows: TGTGCCAGCAGGGGTGTAGCGGGGAACGAGCAGTACTTC.